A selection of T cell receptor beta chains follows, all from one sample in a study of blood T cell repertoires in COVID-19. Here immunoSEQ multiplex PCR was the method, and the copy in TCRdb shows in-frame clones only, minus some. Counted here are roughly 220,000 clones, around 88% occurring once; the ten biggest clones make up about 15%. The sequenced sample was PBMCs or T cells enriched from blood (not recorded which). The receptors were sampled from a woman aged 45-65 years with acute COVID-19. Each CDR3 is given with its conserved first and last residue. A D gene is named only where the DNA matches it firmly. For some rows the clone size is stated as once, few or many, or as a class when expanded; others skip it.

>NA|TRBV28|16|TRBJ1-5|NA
TGTGCCAGCAGTTTAAAGTATGGGGAGGTCCATCAGCCCCAGCATTTT
CASSLKYGEVHQPQHF
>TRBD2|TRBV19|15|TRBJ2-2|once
TGTGCCAGTAGCACCGGGACTATGAACACCGGGGAGCTGTTTTTT
CASSTGTMNTGELFF
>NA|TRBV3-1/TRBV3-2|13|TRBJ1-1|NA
TGTGCCAGCAGCCAAGAGCTTAGAACTGAAGCTTTCTTT
CASSQELRTEAFF
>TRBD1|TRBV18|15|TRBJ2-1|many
TGTGCCAGCTCACCACCCGGGACAGCCTACAATGAGCAGTTCTTC
CASSPPGTAYNEQFF
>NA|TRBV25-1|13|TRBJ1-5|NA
TGTGCCAGCAGCGGACACGACAATCAGCCCCAGCATTTT
CASSGHDNQPQHF
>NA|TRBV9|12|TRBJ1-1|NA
TGTGCCAGCAGCCAAGCCGGGACAGAAGCTTTCTTT
CASSQAGTEAFF
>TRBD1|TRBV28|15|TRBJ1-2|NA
TGTGCCAGCAATCAAGGGACAGTTACCAACTATGGCTACACCTTC
CASNQGTVTNYGYTF
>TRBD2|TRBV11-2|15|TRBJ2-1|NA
TGTGCCAGCAGCTTAGGCGGGAGGGCCGGGTATGAGCAGTTCTTC
CASSLGGRAGYEQFF
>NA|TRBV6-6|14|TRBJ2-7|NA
TGTGCCAGCAGTTTAGCGAGGAGCTCCTACGAGCAGTACTTC
CASSLARSSYEQYF
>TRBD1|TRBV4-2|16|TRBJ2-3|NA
TGTGCCAGCAGCCAAGAAGGGACAGAGCGCACAGATACGCAGTATTTT
CASSQEGTERTDTQYF
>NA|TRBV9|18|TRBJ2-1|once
TGTGCCAGCAGCGCTCAGTCTCTTCTTGGGAGGAGTAACAATGAGCAGTTCTTC
CASSAQSLLGRSNNEQFF
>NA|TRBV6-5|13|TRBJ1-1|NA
TGTGCCAGCAGTATTCAGGGGAAAACTGAAGCTTTCTTT
CASSIQGKTEAFF
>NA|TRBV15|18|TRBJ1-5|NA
TGTGCCACCAGCAGAGAACAAGGGGTCAGGTTTGGGAATCAGCCCCAGCATTTT
CATSREQGVRFGNQPQHF
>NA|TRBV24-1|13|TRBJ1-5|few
TGTGCCACCAGTGAGGGCCCCTGGCAGCCCCAGCATTTT
CATSEGPWQPQHF
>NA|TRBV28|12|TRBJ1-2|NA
TGTGCCAGCACCACAGGACTATATGGCTACACCTTC
CASTTGLYGYTF
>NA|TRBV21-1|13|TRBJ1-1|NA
TGTGCCAGCAGCAAAGGACATGACACTGAAGCTTTCTTT
CASSKGHDTEAFF
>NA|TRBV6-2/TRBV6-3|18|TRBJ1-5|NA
TGTGCCAGCAGCCTGTTTAGGGGGAGATGGAATAGCAATCAGCCCCAGCATTTT
CASSLFRGRWNSNQPQHF
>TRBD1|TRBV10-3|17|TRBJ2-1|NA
TGTGCCACCCGGGGGAGCACCGGACAGGGAGTCTACAATGAGCAGTTCTTC
CATRGSTGQGVYNEQFF
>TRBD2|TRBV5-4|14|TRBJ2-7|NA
TGTGCCAGCAGCACGGCGGGAGGAGTTTATGGGCAGTACTTC
CASSTAGGVYGQYF
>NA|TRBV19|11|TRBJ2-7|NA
TGTGCCAGTAGTATGGGGGGATGGAAGTACTTC
CASSMGGWKYF
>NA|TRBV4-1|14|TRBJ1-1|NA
TGCGCCAGCACCCTGGGGGCGGGGGGCACTGAAGCTTTCTTT
CASTLGAGGTEAFF
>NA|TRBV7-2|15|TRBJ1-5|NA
TGTGCCAGCAGCTTATCGTCAGATAGCAATCAGCCCCAGCATTTT
CASSLSSDSNQPQHF
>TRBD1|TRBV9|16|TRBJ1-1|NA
TGTGCCAGCAGCTCAGCCCCGGGACAGGGTGGTGTTGAAGCTTTCTTT
CASSSAPGQGGVEAFF
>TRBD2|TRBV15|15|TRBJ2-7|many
TGTGCCACCAGCAGAGAACTAGCGGGAGTCCACGAGCAGTACTTC
CATSRELAGVHEQYF
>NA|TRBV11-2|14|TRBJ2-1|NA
TGTGCCAGCAGCCCATCCCTAGTCTTGAATGAGCAGTTCTTC
CASSPSLVLNEQFF
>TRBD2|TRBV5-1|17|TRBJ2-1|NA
TGCGCCAGCAGCTCAAGGACTAGCGGGAGTGGCGGGAATGAGCAGTTCTTC
CASSSRTSGSGGNEQFF
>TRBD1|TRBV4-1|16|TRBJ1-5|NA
TGCGCCAGCAGCCAAGCTACAGGGGTTTGGAATCAGCCCCAGCATTTT
CASSQATGVWNQPQHF
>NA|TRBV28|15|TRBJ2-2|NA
TGTGCCAGCAGCCCTCGGGGGAAGGGCACCGGGGAGCTGTTTTTT
CASSPRGKGTGELFF
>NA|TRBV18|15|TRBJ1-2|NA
TGTGCCAGCTCACCACCATTGTTGCGAGGGAGCGGCTACACCTTC
CASSPPLLRGSGYTF
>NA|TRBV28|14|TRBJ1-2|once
TGTGCCAGCAGTTTATTCGGGGGAGGCTATGGCTACACCTTC
CASSLFGGGYGYTF
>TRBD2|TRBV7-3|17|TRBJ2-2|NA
TGTGCCAGCAGCTTACCTCCGGGGACTAGCGGGACCGGGGAGCTGTTTTTT
CASSLPPGTSGTGELFF
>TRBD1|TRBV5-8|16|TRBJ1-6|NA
TGTGCCAGCAGCCTATTGTCCTTGGGACAGAATTCACCCCTCCACTTT
CASSLLSLGQNSPLHF
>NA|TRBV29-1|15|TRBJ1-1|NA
TGCAGCGTTATCCCTTATCTGGGGGCAAGCACTGAAGCTTTCTTT
CSVIPYLGASTEAFF
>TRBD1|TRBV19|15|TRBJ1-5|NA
TGTGCCAGTAGTTCGGGACAGGGAGGCAATCAGCCCCAGCATTTT
CASSSGQGGNQPQHF
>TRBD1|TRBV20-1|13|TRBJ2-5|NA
TGCAGTGCTAGTGACAGGGGTTCTCAGACCCAGTACTTC
CSASDRGSQTQYF
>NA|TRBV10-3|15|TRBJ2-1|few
TGTGCCATCAGTGACGAGACTACCCGAATCAATGAGCAGTTCTTC
CAISDETTRINEQFF
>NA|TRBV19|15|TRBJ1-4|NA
TGTGCCAGTAGAAACTTGGGAGGGGTGAGAGAAAAACTGTTTTTT
CASRNLGGVREKLFF
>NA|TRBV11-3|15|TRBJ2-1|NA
TGTGCCAGCAGCTTAGATCTTGGGGCAAACAATGAGCAGTTCTTC
CASSLDLGANNEQFF
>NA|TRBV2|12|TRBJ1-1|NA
TGTGCCAGCAGTGATTGGGACACCCGGCGGATCTTT
CASSDWDTRRIF
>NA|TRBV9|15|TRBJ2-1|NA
TGTGCCAGCAGCTACCGGGACAACTCCTACAATGAGCAGTTCTTC
CASSYRDNSYNEQFF
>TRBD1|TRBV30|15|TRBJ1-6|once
TGTGCCTGGATTCCCAGGGGGGTCAGTAATTCACCCCTCCACTTT
CAWIPRGVSNSPLHF
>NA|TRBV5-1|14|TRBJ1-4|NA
TGCGCCAGCAGCTCTTCGGGGGGTCTTGAAAAACTGTTTTTT
CASSSSGGLEKLFF
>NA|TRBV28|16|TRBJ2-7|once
TGTGCCAGCAGTTTTGATATCGAGTTAAACTCCTACGAGCAGTACTTC
CASSFDIELNSYEQYF
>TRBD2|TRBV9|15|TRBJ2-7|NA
TGTGCCAGCAGCGCGGGGGGAGGGACCCTTTACGAGCAGTACTTC
CASSAGGGTLYEQYF
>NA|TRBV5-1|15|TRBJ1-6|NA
TGCGCCAGCAGCCCGACAGATTCCTATAATTCACCCCTCCACTTT
CASSPTDSYNSPLHF
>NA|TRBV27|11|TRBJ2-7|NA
TGTGCCAGACCGGACAGTCACGAGCAGTACTTC
CARPDSHEQYF
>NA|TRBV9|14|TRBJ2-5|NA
TGTGCCAGCAGCGTATACGGGAGCGGGGAGACCCAGTACTTC
CASSVYGSGETQYF
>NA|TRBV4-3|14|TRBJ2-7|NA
TGCGCCAGCAGCCAATTCCAGGCAGGGCCCGAGCAGTACTTC
CASSQFQAGPEQYF
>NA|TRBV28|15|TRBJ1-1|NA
TGTGCCAGCAGTCCCCATAGAGGGATGAACACTGAAGCTTTCTTT
CASSPHRGMNTEAFF
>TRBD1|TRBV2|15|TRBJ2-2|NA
TGTGCCAGCAGGGGACAGGGGGTTCGCACCGGGGAGCTGTTTTTT
CASRGQGVRTGELFF
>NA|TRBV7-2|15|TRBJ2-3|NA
TGTGCCAGCAGCTTTGGGGGGAGGCGGACAGATACGCAGTATTTT
CASSFGGRRTDTQYF
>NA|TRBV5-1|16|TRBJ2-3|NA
TGCGCCAGCAGCTCGGGACAACTGATCGGCACAGATACGCAGTATTTT
CASSSGQLIGTDTQYF
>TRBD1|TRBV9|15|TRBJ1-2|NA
TGTGCCAGCAGCGGGGGACAGGGGGCTAACTATGGCTACACCTTC
CASSGGQGANYGYTF
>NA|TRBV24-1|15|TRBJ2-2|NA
TGTGCCACCAGTGACTCATTGACTAGTTCCGGGGAGCTGTTTTTT
CATSDSLTSSGELFF
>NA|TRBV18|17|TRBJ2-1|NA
TGTGCCAGCTCACCATACTTCACAGGGAGCTCCTACAATGAGCAGTTCTTC
CASSPYFTGSSYNEQFF